This T cell receptor (beta chain) was retrieved from a study of identifying expanded T cells in peripheral blood. Study-wide points: Over approximately two and four weeks, about 15 and 19 clones changed, versus approximately 1.2 between replicates.

Sequencing used immunoSEQ multiplex PCR; TCRdb keeps in-frame clones, though not all of them. Of 91,000 or so clones listed, roughly 90% are singletons. Of note for this clone: The antigen remains undetermined.

Per the germline V gene, CDR1 is SGDLS and CDR2 is YYNGEE. V lost 4 bases and J lost 9, with 20 bases in between. The CDR3 covers 15 residues. The sequenced material came from blood. The gene calls are TRBV9 and TRBJ2-1; possibly TRBD2 for D (6 bases). The TCR originated in a person aged 18-70 years in good health. This CDR3 is CASSIGTPLAREQFF. The CDR3 nucleotides read TGTGCCAGCAGCATAGGGACTCCATTGGCGCGTGAGCAGTTCTTC.